The 8 T cell receptor beta chains presented below share a single source sample, sequenced in a study of radiotherapy plus CTLA-4 blockade in lung cancer. Sequencing was performed with immunoSEQ multiplex PCR; in TCRdb, only in-frame clones are kept and a portion is missing. The data hold tens of thousands of clones, with 76% observed a single time. The sequencing used peripheral blood, collected from a patient treated with radiotherapy plus ipilimumab. These receptors were collected from a human donor with non-small cell lung cancer who had a complete response to radiotherapy plus ipilimumab.

The V and J genes are TRBV7-2 and TRBJ1-2; D is ambiguous. Germline CDR1 SGHTA, CDR2 FQGNSA. The CDR3 loop spans 15 amino acids. V was pared by 1 base and J by 4 bases, with 13 bases between. CDR3 nucleotides: TGTGCCAGCAGCTTAGTGGCAGGAGGGAGCTATGGCTACACCTTC. Encoded protein: CASSLVAGGSYGYTF. The full variable domain, with the rest looked up from reference TRBV7-2 and TRBJ1-2, is GAGVSQSPSNKVTEKGKDVELRCDPISGHTALYWYRQSLGQGLEFLIYFQGNSAPDKSGLPSDRFSAERTGGSVSTLTIQRTQQEDSAVYLCASSLVAGGSYGYTFGSGTRLTVV.

This chain links TRBV4-3 with TRBJ2-3, with TRBD1 matching 9 bases. This CDR3 comprises 18 residues. V shed 2 bases, J shed 1 base, and the junction held 10 bases outside the gene matches. Germline V lookup: CDR1 LGHNA, CDR2 YSLEER. The CDR3 here is CASSQSTGTGMRTDTQYF. The CDR3 bases are TGCGCCAGCAGCCAATCAACCGGGACAGGGATGCGCACAGATACGCAGTATTTT.

CDR3 loop: CASSIDPSSGGARYNEQFF. CDR3 sequence (DNA): TGTGCCAGTAGTATAGACCCGTCTAGCGGGGGGGCGAGATACAATGAGCAGTTCTTC. V usage is TRBV19 and J usage is TRBJ2-1, with 12 nucleotides matching TRBD2. Germline V gives CDR1 LNHDA, CDR2 SQIVND (reference sequence). V gave up 0 bases and J gave up 4 bases; unmatched junction bases: 10. CDR3 length: 19 amino acids.

V and J are TRBV30 and TRBJ2-7; a possible D gene is TRBD2 (5 bases). V was trimmed by 0 bases and J by 0 bases, leaving 15 bases between them. The CDR3 is 16 amino acids. The germline V gene encodes CDR1 GTSNPN and CDR2 SVGIG (reference sequence). CDR3 bases: TGTGCCTGGAGTGTATGGAGGCTTCCGAGCTCCTACGAGCAGTACTTC. Translation: CAWSVWRLPSSYEQYF.

The chain recombines TRBV11-2 with TRBJ1-2; D not resolved. The CDR3 spans 16 residues. V lost 2 bases and J 5 bases, leaving 18 bases between the germline ends. CDR1 and CDR2 from the germline V gene are SGHAT and FQNNGV. The CDR3 reads CASSLTPTVSRYGYTF. The CDR3 coding sequence is TGTGCCAGCAGCTTAACCCCTACGGTTAGTCGGTATGGCTACACCTTC.

This clone was seen a few times. CDR3 protein: CASSYSRAGGSYTF. As DNA, the CDR3 is TGTGCCAGCAGTTACTCGAGAGCGGGGGGGAGCTACACCTTC. The V and J genes are TRBV6-5 and TRBJ1-2; maybe TRBD1 (5 bases). From germline, CDR1 is MNHEY and CDR2 SVGAGI. Between the trimmed V and J ends, which lost 0 bases and 9 bases, there was a span of 14 bases. This CDR3 comprises 14 residues.

V gene TRBV4-3 combines with J gene TRBJ2-7; the match to TRBD2 covers 9 bases. Unmatched junction bases numbered 19, after V lost 1 base and J lost 3 bases. The CDR3 is 20 amino acids. The germline gives CDR1 LGHNA, CDR2 YSLEER. The CDR3 loop reads CASSQGRGLAGLLSSYEQYF. CDR3 bases: TGCGCCAGCAGCCAAGGAAGGGGCCTAGCGGGGCTATTGTCTAGCTACGAGCAGTACTTC.

V is TRBV6-1 and J is TRBJ1-3, with a tentative D call TRBD1 (5 bases). Per the germline V gene, CDR1 is MNHNS and CDR2 is SASEGT. Deletions cut 7 bases from V and 0 bases from J, with 13 bases between. The CDR3 spans 15 residues. CDR3 DNA sequence: TGTGCCAGCAAGGAGGGGATACTCTCTGGAAACACCATATATTTT. It yields the protein CASKEGILSGNTIYF.